The T cell receptor (beta chain) described here comes from a study of Ad26.COV2.S vaccination and SARS-CoV-2 variants. Treatment noted: 15 to 20 received Ad26.COV2.S at low or high dose, single or two shots; five or six received placebo; per-sample allocation not given. Specimens were obtained on day 63 following the first vaccine or placebo injection. An Ad26 vector carrying the Wuhan-strain SARS-CoV-2 spike served as the vaccine. The CDR3 runs 13 residues. CDR1 is SGHVS, CDR2 FQNEAQ, per germline. Unmatched junction bases numbered 5, after V lost 6 bases and J lost 8 bases. TCRdb's table, derived via immunoSEQ multiplex PCR, lists solely in-frame clones and lacks some. The sample lists 500,000 or so clones; around 85% were seen once.

The sample consisted of peripheral blood, taken in a trial of Ad26.COV2.S vaccine versus placebo. The sequence derives from a person between 18 and 60 years old who received the Ad26.COV2.S COVID-19 vaccine or a placebo. The chain combines TRBV7-8 with TRBJ2-1; 9 bases align to TRBD2. The CDR3 sequence is CASRGREGHEQFF. Written as DNA, the CDR3 is TGTGCCAGCAGGGGGCGGGAGGGCCATGAGCAGTTCTTC.